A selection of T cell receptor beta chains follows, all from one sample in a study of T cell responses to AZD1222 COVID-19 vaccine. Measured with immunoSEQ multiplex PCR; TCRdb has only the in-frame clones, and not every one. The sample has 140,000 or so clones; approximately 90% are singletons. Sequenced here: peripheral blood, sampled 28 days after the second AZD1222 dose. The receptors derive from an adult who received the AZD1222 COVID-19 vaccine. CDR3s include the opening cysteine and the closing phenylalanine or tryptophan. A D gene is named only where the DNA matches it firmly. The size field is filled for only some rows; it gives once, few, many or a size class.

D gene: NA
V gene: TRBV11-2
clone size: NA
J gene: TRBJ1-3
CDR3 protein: CASSRGNTIYF
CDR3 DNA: TGTGCCAGCAGCAGAGGAAACACCATATATTTT

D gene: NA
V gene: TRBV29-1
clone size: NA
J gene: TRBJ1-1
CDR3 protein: CSVAANMNTEAFF
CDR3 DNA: TGCAGCGTTGCGGCAAACATGAACACTGAAGCTTTCTTT

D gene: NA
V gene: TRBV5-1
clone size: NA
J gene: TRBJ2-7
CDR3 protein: CASSLSRQYEQYF
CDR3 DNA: TGCGCCAGCAGTTTATCCCGACAGTACGAGCAGTACTTC

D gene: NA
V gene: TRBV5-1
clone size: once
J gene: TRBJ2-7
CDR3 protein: CASRAVSGGNEQYF
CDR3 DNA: TGCGCCAGCCGAGCGGTGTCGGGTGGGAACGAGCAGTACTTC

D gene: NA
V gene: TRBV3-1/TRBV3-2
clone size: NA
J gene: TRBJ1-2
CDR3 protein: CASSQEGAYGYTF
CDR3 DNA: TGTGCCAGCAGCCAAGAAGGAGCCTATGGCTACACCTTC

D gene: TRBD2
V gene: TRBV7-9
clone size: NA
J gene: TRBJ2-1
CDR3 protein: CASSSLLGASGLGNEQFF
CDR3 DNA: TGTGCCAGCAGCTCCCTCCTCGGGGCTAGCGGGCTAGGGAATGAGCAGTTCTTC

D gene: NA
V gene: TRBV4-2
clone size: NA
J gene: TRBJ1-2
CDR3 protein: CASSLEVAGYGYTF
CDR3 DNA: TGTGCCAGCAGCCTGGAGGTGGCCGGGTATGGCTACACCTTC

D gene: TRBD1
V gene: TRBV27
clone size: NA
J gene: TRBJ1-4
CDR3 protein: CASSLGITGGGDEKLFF
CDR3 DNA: TGTGCCAGCAGTCTAGGAATTACAGGGGGAGGAGATGAAAAACTGTTTTTT

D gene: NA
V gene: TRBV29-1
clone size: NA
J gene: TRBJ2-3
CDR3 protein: CSVEDPPGVYQYF
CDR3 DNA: TGCAGCGTTGAAGATCCCCCAGGGGTTTACCAGTATTTT

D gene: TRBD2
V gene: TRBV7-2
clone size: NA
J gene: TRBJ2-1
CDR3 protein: CASSLAGGPYNEQFF
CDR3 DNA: TGTGCCAGCAGCTTGGCGGGGGGGCCTTACAATGAGCAGTTCTTC

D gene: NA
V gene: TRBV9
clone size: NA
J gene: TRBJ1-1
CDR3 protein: CASSVDGGNTEAFF
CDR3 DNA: TGTGCCAGCAGCGTAGACGGGGGGAACACTGAAGCTTTCTTT

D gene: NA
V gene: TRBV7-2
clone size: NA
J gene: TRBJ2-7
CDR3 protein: CASSDYRKSYEQYF
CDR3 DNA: TGTGCCAGCAGCGACTACAGGAAATCCTACGAGCAGTACTTC

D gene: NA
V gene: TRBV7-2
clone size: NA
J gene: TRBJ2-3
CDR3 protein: CASSLDPGGTDTQYF
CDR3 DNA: TGTGCCAGCAGCTTAGACCCGGGCGGGACAGATACGCAGTATTTT

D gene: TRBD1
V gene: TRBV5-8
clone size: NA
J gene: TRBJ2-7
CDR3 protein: CASSPLTGIYEQYF
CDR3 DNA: TGTGCCAGCAGCCCGTTGACAGGGATCTACGAGCAGTACTTC

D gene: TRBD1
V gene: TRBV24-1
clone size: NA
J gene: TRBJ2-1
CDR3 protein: CATRDGTGVNEQFF
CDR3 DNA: TGTGCCACCAGAGACGGGACAGGGGTCAATGAGCAGTTCTTC

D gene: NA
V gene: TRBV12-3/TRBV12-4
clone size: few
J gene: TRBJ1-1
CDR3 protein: CASSLRGPTEAFF
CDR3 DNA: TGTGCCAGCAGTTTGAGGGGTCCCACTGAAGCTTTCTTT

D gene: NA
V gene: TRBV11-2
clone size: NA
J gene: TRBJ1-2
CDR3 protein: CASSLAGRVISYTF
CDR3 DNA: TGTGCCAGCAGCTTAGCGGGCAGGGTGATCAGCTACACCTTC